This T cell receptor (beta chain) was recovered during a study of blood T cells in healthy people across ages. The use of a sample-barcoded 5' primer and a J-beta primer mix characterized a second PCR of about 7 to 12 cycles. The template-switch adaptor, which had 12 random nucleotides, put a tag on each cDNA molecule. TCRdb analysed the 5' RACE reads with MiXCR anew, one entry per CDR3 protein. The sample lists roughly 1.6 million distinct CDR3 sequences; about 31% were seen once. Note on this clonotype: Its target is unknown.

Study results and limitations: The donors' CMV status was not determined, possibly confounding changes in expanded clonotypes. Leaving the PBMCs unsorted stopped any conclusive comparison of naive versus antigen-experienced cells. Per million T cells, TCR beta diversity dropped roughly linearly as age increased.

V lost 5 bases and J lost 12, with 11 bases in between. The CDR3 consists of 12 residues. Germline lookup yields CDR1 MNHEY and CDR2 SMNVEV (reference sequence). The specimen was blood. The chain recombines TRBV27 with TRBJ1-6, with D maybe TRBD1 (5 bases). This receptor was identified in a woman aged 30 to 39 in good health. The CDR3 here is CASSGGRGPLHF. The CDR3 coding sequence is TGTGCCAGCAGTGGGGGAAGGGGACCCCTCCACTTT.